This record looks at one T cell receptor beta chain sequence and its context. What it recognizes is unknown. This sample was taken from a study of tumor-infiltrating lymphocytes in glioblastoma multiforme. Study findings and constraints: No surface-marker sorting into functional T cell subtypes was done. RNA-based TCR sequencing may distort clone frequencies, since cells carry unequal TCR transcript numbers.

TCR beta libraries were built from RNA through three nested multiplex PCR rounds using modified ARM-PCR. MiXCR was run by TCRdb on the multiplex PCR reads, yielding one entry per CDR3 protein. The profile shows about 13,000 distinct CDR3 sequences, about 66% of them singletons. V gave up 7 bases and J gave up 1 base, with 8 bases separating them. The CDR3 covers 11 residues. Germline loops: CDR1 SQVTM, CDR2 ANQGSEA. The gene calls are TRBV29-1 and TRBJ2-7, with D possibly matching TRBD1 (6 bases). Sequencing was carried out using brain tumor tissue. This clonotype was obtained from a male donor with glioblastoma. CDR3 sequence reads: CSGQDSYEQYF. The CDR3 bases are TGCAGCGGACAGGATTCCTACGAGCAGTACTTC.